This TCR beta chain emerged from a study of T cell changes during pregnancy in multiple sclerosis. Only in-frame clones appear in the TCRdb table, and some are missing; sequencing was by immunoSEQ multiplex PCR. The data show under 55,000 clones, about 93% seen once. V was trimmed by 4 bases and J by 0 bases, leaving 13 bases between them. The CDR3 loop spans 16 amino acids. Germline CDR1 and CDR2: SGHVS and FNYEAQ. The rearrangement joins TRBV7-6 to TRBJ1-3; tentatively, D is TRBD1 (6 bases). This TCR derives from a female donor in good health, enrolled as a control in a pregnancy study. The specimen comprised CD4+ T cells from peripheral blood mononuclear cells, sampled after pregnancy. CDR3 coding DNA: TGTGCCAGCAGCTCTGGACAGCCGAGCTCTGGAAACACCATATATTTT. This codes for CASSSGQPSSGNTIYF.